This T cell receptor (beta chain) is drawn from a study of beta chain features in type 1 diabetes. Study results and caveats: Shortening of TCRB CDR3s, moderate but significant, appeared in all four CD4+ subsets of Type 1 diabetes patients. The study notes PCR might favor shorter templates equally in patients and controls. Type 1 diabetes patients had VDJ junctions that carried fewer insertions and more deletions.

Comments on this clone: The antigen remains undetermined.

In total, each donor contributed a single heparinised blood draw that averaged approximately 120 mL. Post-sort purity exceeded 98% for all sorted populations. Germline V gene lookup returns CDR1 SGHDT and CDR2 YYEEEE. The CDR3 is 16 amino acids. Trimming pared 0 bases from V and 0 bases from J, leaving 9 bases between. All of the isolated RNA was reverse transcribed, so expressed TCRB transcripts were sequenced. Repertoires were generated with immunoSEQ multiplex PCR, while TCRdb's copy carries only in-frame clones and drops some. The table shows about 240,000 clones, with about 15% occurring only once.

The sequence came from a man aged 30 to 39 with type 1 diabetes. Sample: naive CD4+ T cells from blood. The J gene is TRBJ1-4, the V gene TRBV5-6, with D unclear. Here the CDR3 DNA reads TGTGCCAGCAGCTTGGTAGGAGTTGCAACTAATGAAAAACTGTTTTTT. Its protein is CASSLVGVATNEKLFF.